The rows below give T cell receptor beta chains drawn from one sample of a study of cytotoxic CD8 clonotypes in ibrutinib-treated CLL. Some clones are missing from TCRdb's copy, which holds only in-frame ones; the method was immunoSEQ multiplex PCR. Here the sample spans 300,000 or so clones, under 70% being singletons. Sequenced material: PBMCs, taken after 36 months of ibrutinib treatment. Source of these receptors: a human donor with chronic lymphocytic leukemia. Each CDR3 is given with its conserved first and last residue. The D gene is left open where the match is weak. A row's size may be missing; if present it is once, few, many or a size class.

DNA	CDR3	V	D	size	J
TGTGCCAGCAGCCCCCGACGGTCAACTAATGAAAAACTGTTTTTT	CASSPRRSTNEKLFF	TRBV7-6	.	.	TRBJ1-4
TGTGCCAGCAGCTTAGAAATGGGACAGGCGTATTATGGCTACACCTTC	CASSLEMGQAYYGYTF	TRBV13	TRBD1	once	TRBJ1-2
TGCGCCAGCAGTGATGGGACAGGGGTCGTCTATGGCTACACCTTC	CASSDGTGVVYGYTF	TRBV10-1	TRBD1	few	TRBJ1-2
TGTGCCAGCAGCCTCAGGGGACCCTACAATGAGCAGTTCTTC	CASSLRGPYNEQFF	TRBV6-5	.	.	TRBJ2-1
TGCGCCAGCAGGGGGGTACCCTTTAATTCACCCCTCCACTTT	CASRGVPFNSPLHF	TRBV5-1	.	.	TRBJ1-6
TGTGCCAGCAGCTTGATGGCGGGTGGGTTTAGAGAGCAGTTCTTC	CASSLMAGGFREQFF	TRBV7-9	.	.	TRBJ2-1
TGTGCCAGCAGTCCGACAGGTCTCACCGGGGAGCTGTTTTTT	CASSPTGLTGELFF	TRBV6-5	.	.	TRBJ2-2
TGTGCCAGCAGCCCACATAGGGCCCCCGGGGAGCTGTTTTTT	CASSPHRAPGELFF	TRBV9	.	.	TRBJ2-2
TGCGCCAGCAGTACAGTCTCTGGGGCCAACGTCCTGACTTTC	CASSTVSGANVLTF	TRBV5-1	.	.	TRBJ2-6
TGTGCCAGCAGCTTACATCCCCTGACTAGCGGGATGTATAATGAGCAGTTCTTC	CASSLHPLTSGMYNEQFF	TRBV7-2	TRBD2	.	TRBJ2-1
TGTGCCAGCAGCGTAGCCCCAATGGGCAGGGGAGTAGAGCAGTACTTC	CASSVAPMGRGVEQYF	TRBV9	.	.	TRBJ2-7
TGTGCCAGCAGTCTGCTTGGGACTAGAACCTACGAGCAGTACTTC	CASSLLGTRTYEQYF	TRBV2	TRBD2	.	TRBJ2-7
TGTGCCAGCAGCCAAGCCATTGGGAACACTGAAGCTTTCTTT	CASSQAIGNTEAFF	TRBV14	.	.	TRBJ1-1
TGCGCCAGCAGCCAAGCGGGAGGGCCTACAGATACGCAGTATTTT	CASSQAGGPTDTQYF	TRBV4-3	TRBD2	.	TRBJ2-3
TGTGCCTCCAAGCCCTCGGTGGATACGCAGTATTTT	CASKPSVDTQYF	TRBV27	.	.	TRBJ2-3